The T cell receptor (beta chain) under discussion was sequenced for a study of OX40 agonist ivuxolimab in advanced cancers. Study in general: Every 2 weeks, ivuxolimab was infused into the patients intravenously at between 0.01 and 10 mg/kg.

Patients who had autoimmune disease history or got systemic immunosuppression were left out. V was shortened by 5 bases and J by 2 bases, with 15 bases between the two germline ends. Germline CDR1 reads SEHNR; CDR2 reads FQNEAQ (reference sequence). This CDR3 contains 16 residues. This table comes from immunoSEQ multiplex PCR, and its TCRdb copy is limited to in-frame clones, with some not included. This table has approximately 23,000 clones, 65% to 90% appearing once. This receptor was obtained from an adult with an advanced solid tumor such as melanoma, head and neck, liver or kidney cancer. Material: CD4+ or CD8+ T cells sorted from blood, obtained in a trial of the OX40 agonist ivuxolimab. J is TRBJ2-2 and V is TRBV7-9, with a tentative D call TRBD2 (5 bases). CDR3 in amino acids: CASSIGWGENTGELFF. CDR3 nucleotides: TGTGCCAGCAGCATCGGTTGGGGAGAAAACACCGGGGAGCTGTTTTTT.